A selection of T cell receptor beta chains follows, all from one sample in a study of tumour-infiltrating T cells in Burkitt lymphoma. This table comes from immunoSEQ multiplex PCR, and its TCRdb copy is limited to in-frame clones, with some not included. Here the sample spans a few thousand clones, approximately 15% being singletons. Source material: tumor tissue. Source of these receptors: a human donor with Burkitt lymphoma. CDR3s leave out the opening cysteine and the closing phenylalanine or tryptophan. Clone size is given for some rows only: seen once, a few or many times, or a class if the clone is expanded.

14,TRBV5-6,.,TRBJ2-7,ASSFFALQGNYEQY
14,TRBV27,.,TRBJ1-5,ASSPRQGANNQPQH
11,TRBV23-1,.,TRBJ2-2,ASSSLGYGELF
10,TRBV7-2,.,TRBJ2-1,ASSPSYNEQF
11,TRBV18,.,TRBJ2-6,ASSLSGANVLT
13,TRBV27,.,TRBJ2-1,ASSLASGAYNEQF
14,TRBV19,.,TRBJ2-3,ASSIGEAPSTDTQY
13,TRBV28,.,TRBJ2-7,ASSTPLQGFGEQY
12,TRBV18,.,TRBJ1-1,ASSSAGAGTEAF
11,TRBV28,few,TRBJ1-4,ASSSESNEKLF
14,TRBV4-2,few,TRBJ1-3,ASSQDWVQSRNTIY
10,TRBV18,.,TRBJ2-2,ASSPNTGELF
12,TRBV5-1,.,TRBJ2-6,ASSSTSGANVLT
14,TRBV21-1,.,TRBJ1-5,ASSPPRWGRAQPQH
13,TRBV19,.,TRBJ2-3,ASRPAGGPSDTQY
14,TRBV5-4,few,TRBJ2-2,ASSRGTRGSTGELF
13,TRBV19,.,TRBJ2-7,ASSTEQGSPYEQY
10,TRBV5-6,few,TRBJ2-1,ASSLLSREQF
13,TRBV19,few,TRBJ1-2,ASSTIGQGDYGYT
13,TRBV7-8,.,TRBJ2-6,ASTTGGVGANVLT
12,TRBV19,.,TRBJ2-1,ASRAASSYNEQF
14,TRBV7-7,few,TRBJ2-7,ASSQGLAGGPFEQY
7,TRBV28,.,TRBJ1-5,ASSTGKH